The next 9 T cell receptor beta chains were all read from a single sample in a study of OX40 agonist ivuxolimab in advanced cancers. The table came from immunoSEQ multiplex PCR; TCRdb's copy has only in-frame clones and leaves some out. Of more than 90,000 clones listed, about 80% were seen once; the top ten hold roughly 1.5%. The sequences come from CD4+ or CD8+ T cells sorted from blood, collected in a trial of the OX40 agonist ivuxolimab. The receptor source for this set is an adult with an advanced solid tumor such as melanoma, head and neck, liver or kidney cancer.

This clone showed up just once. This rearrangement joins TRBV7-2 to TRBJ1-3; 8 bases agree with TRBD1. CDR1 SGHTA and CDR2 FQGNSA come from the germline V gene. V lost 5 bases and J lost 0; bases outside the gene matches: 6. This CDR3 is built from 16 residues. The CDR3 bases are TGTGCCAGCAGCCCAGACAGGGGAAGCTCTGGAAACACCATATATTTT. Protein product: CASSPDRGSSGNTIYF.

The CDR3 region has the DNA TGTGCCAGCAGCTTATTTGGGGCAGGGGACTCCTTGGGGCAGTACTTC. Translating it yields CASSLFGAGDSLGQYF. V usage is TRBV7-9 and J usage is TRBJ2-7; D is tentatively TRBD1 or TRBD2 (6 bases each). Trimming pared 2 bases from V and 9 bases from J, leaving 23 bases between. The length of the CDR3 is 16 residues. The V gene's germline CDR1 is SEHNR and CDR2 FQNEAQ (reference sequence).

The rearrangement links TRBV9 to TRBJ2-3; D is unclear. V dropped 3 bases and J dropped 7 bases, with 15 bases sitting between them. Per the germline V gene, CDR1 is SGDLS and CDR2 is YYNGEE. This CDR3 contains 14 residues. The CDR3 reads CASSEGSEPYTQYF. The CDR3 nucleotides read TGTGCCAGCAGCGAGGGCAGTGAGCCGTATACGCAGTATTTT.

The chain combines TRBV19 with TRBJ1-1; D not certain. This CDR3 is 14 amino acids long. From germline, CDR1 is LNHDA and CDR2 SQIVND (reference sequence). Deletions cut 0 bases from V and 0 bases from J, with 5 bases between. The CDR3 spells CASSIDPLNTEAFF. In DNA form, the CDR3 reads TGTGCCAGTAGTATAGATCCCCTGAACACTGAAGCTTTCTTT.

The genes are TRBV4-1 and TRBJ2-1, with TRBD2 matching 10 bases. The V gene's germline CDR1 is MGHRA and CDR2 YSYEKL. V shed 3 bases and J 0 bases; nucleotides not matched to a gene: 8. There are 18 residues in the CDR3. The DNA for the CDR3 is TGCGCCAGCAGCCAGAGCGGGGGGGTCGGGAGCTCCTACAATGAGCAGTTCTTC. It is translated as CASSQSGGVGSSYNEQFF.

This clone was detected only a few times. The J gene is TRBJ2-1, the V gene TRBV4-3; 10 nucleotides match TRBD2. Trimming at V came to 3 bases and at J to 6 bases, leaving 2 bases not matched to a gene. This CDR3 is 14 amino acids long. From germline, CDR1 is LGHNA and CDR2 YSLEER. DNA for the CDR3: TGCGCCAGCAGCCACCTAGCGGGAGCCAATGAGCAGTTCTTC. Its translation is CASSHLAGANEQFF.

Here the CDR3 reads CASSWGQGLVEQYF. In DNA, the CDR3 is TGTGCCAGCAGTTGGGGACAGGGGCTGGTCGAGCAGTACTTC. This sequence joins TRBV27 and TRBJ2-7, with 10 bases that match TRBD1. Germline CDR1 and CDR2: MNHEY and SMNVEV (reference sequence). The CDR3 has 14 amino acids. The J segment lost 6 bases and the V segment lost 4 bases, leaving 6 bases of the junction unmatched.

The J gene is TRBJ2-7, the V gene TRBV21-1. TRBV21-1 is tagged as a pseudogene. The CDR3 sequence is 14 residues long. In DNA form, the CDR3 reads TGTGCCAGCAGCAAAGACAAATACTTCTACGAGCAGTACTTC. Translated: CASSKDKYFYEQYF.

The chain couples TRBV18 to TRBJ2-5; unclear D gene. The CDR3 is 15 residues long. The V end lost 2 bases, the J end lost 1 base, and 11 bases lay between the germline ends. The germline gives CDR1 KGHSH, CDR2 LQKENI. The CDR3 DNA follows: TGTGCCAGCTCACCAGTCGCAGCAGTCCAAGAGACCCAGTACTTC. This sequence encodes CASSPVAAVQETQYF.